This TCR beta chain was recorded in a study of CD8+CD57+ T cells in acquired aplastic anemia. Study summary: Average DNA yield from sorted CD4+ and CD8+ cells was roughly 3 ug. For CD4+ cells, healthy donors had an average of around 9.9 million reads.

Genomic DNA, serving as template, underwent TCR beta VDJ and CDR3 profiling. MiXCR, run by TCRdb on the reads, gives a single entry per CDR3 protein. The table records 180,000 or so distinct CDR3 sequences, approximately 46% of them present only once. Study-wide results and caveats: In common between the patients and the controls were twenty-nine CD8+ CDR3 sequences. With respect to CD8+ Simpson's diversity, patients and controls did not differ significantly.

This clonotype came up many times. Its antigen is not known. Trimming removed 3 bases from V and 7 bases from J; junction bases left unmatched: 6. The CDR3 is 15 amino acids. The germline V gene encodes CDR1 LNHDA and CDR2 SQIVND (reference sequence). This receptor was identified in a human donor in good health. The sequencing sample was made of sorted CD4+, CD8+, or CD8+CD57+ T cells (not recorded which) from PBMCs. The J gene is TRBJ1-6, the V gene TRBV19; 7 nucleotides agree with TRBD1. CDR3 protein: CASSIGQVYNSPLHF. DNA of the CDR3: TGTGCCAGTAGTATCGGACAGGTTTACAATTCACCCCTCCACTTT. Using reference TRBV19 and TRBJ1-6 for the parts outside the CDR3, the full variable domain is DGGITQSPKYLFRKEGQNVTLSCEQNLNHDAMYWYRQDPGQGLRLIYYSQIVNDFQKGDIAEGYSVSREKKESFPLTVTSAQKNPTAFYLCASSIGQVYNSPLHFGNGTRLTVT.